Listed below are T cell receptor beta chains from one sample, sequenced in a study of T cell responses to AZD1222 COVID-19 vaccine. The data were produced by immunoSEQ multiplex PCR, yet TCRdb's version contains in-frame clones alone and is incomplete. Here the sample spans 75,000 to 85,000 clones, under 90% being singletons. This specimen was peripheral blood, taken 28 days after the second AZD1222 dose. These TCRs come from an adult who received the AZD1222 COVID-19 vaccine. CDR3s include the opening cysteine and the closing phenylalanine or tryptophan. A D gene is named only where the DNA matches it firmly.

.	TRBJ2-3	TRBV20-1	CSAIDQGSADTQYF	TGCAGTGCTATTGATCAGGGTTCGGCAGATACGCAGTATTTT
TRBD2	TRBJ2-2	TRBV3-1/TRBV3-2	CASSQDRTSGDTGELFF	TGTGCCAGCAGCCAAGATAGGACTAGCGGGGACACCGGGGAGCTGTTTTTT
.	TRBJ2-2	TRBV7-3	CASSLLNTGELFF	TGTGCCAGCAGCCTGCTGAACACCGGGGAGCTGTTTTTT
.	TRBJ2-5	TRBV6-2/TRBV6-3	CASSSGTLQETQYF	TGTGCCAGCAGTTCCGGGACTCTTCAAGAGACCCAGTACTTC
.	TRBJ1-1	TRBV7-3	CASSLTQGRGTEAFF	TGTGCCAGCAGCTTAACTCAGGGTAGAGGGACTGAAGCTTTCTTT
.	TRBJ1-1	TRBV11-2	CASSLDLVASMNTEAFF	TGTGCCAGCAGCTTAGATTTGGTGGCCAGCATGAACACTGAAGCTTTCTTT
.	TRBJ2-3	TRBV10-3	CAIGDGGDTQYF	TGTGCCATCGGAGACGGAGGAGATACGCAGTATTTT
.	TRBJ1-2	TRBV14	CASSPVKGSNYGYTF	TGTGCCAGCAGCCCAGTCAAGGGGAGTAACTATGGCTACACCTTC
TRBD1	TRBJ1-6	TRBV24-1	CATSDGQENSPLHF	TGTGCCACCAGTGACGGACAGGAGAATTCACCCCTCCACTTT
TRBD1	TRBJ2-7	TRBV28	CASSPGQGAYEQYF	TGTGCCAGCAGCCCGGGACAGGGGGCTTACGAGCAGTACTTC
.	TRBJ2-1	TRBV10-3	CAISGSAYEEQFF	TGTGCCATCAGTGGTTCAGCTTATGAGGAGCAGTTCTTC
TRBD1	TRBJ1-1	TRBV5-8	CASTLDRGNTEAFF	TGTGCCAGCACCCTAGACAGGGGGAACACTGAAGCTTTCTTT